The 26 T cell receptor beta chains reported below all come from one sample, sequenced in a study of regulatory T cells in long-lasting Graves disease (dated by TCRdb to the early 2020s). The library was produced with multiplex PCR. Reads for this sample came from an Illumina HiSeq 4000. To build TCR beta libraries, CDR3 regions were amplified by Arm-PCR using iRepertoire HTBI primers. The public reads were quality trimmed at Q25 with fastp and then assembled into clones with MiXCR by TCRdb, keeping productive beta chains. A single entry per CDR3 protein holds the most common genes and DNA from its merged rows. This sample holds about 400,000 distinct CDR3 sequences; roughly 15% were observed only once. The ten biggest clones cover 22% of the sample. The time point label, read with the paper, signifies: newly diagnosed GD, antithyroid drugs for less than 3 months. For both TCR sequencing and RNA sequencing, RNA was extracted from PBMCs in TRIzol.

The sample was peripheral blood mononuclear cells (PBMCs), taken at new diagnosis, from a patient treated with antithyroid drugs. The receptor set was obtained from a female donor with Graves disease.

The J gene is TRBJ2-1, the V gene TRBV24-1; a weak D match, TRBD2 (7 bases). The V gene's germline CDR1 is KGHDR and CDR2 SFDVKD. Between the trimmed V and J ends, which lost 3 bases and 5 bases, there was a span of 25 bases. The CDR3 length is 19 residues. The CDR3, as DNA: TGTGCCACCAGTGATCGAACCTGGGGGGCCCTAGCGGAAAACAATGAGCAGTTCTTC. It translates to CATSDRTWGALAENNEQFF.

This clonotype was recorded a few times. The chain employs TRBV7-3 and TRBJ2-2, with D possibly being TRBD1 or TRBD2 (5 bases each). V shed 1 base and J shed 7 bases, with 16 bases lying between them. CDR1 SGHTA and CDR2 FQGTGA come from the germline V gene. This CDR3 region has 16 residues. CDR3 coding DNA: TGTGCCAGCAGCTTAAGGTTCAGGGAGTTTGGCGGGGAGCTGTTTTTT. Translated, it gives CASSLRFREFGGELFF.

This clonotype was counted at least ten times. The genes are TRBV9 and TRBJ2-7, with D unclear. Germline CDR1 is SGDLS and CDR2 is YYNGEE. With 0 bases removed from V and 1 base from J, the gap between germline ends came to 11 bases. The CDR3 is 15 amino acids. The CDR3 sequence is CASSVEPQDSYEQYF. CDR3 in DNA: TGTGCCAGCAGCGTAGAGCCCCAGGATTCCTACGAGCAGTACTTC.

The table lists this clonotype with a few counts. This chain links TRBV12-3 or TRBV12-4 with TRBJ1-4; 8 nucleotides align to TRBD1. V lost 6 bases and J lost 8; bases outside the gene matches: 5. This CDR3 region has 13 residues. The CDR3 sequence is CASSTGGWEKLFF. CDR3 sequence (DNA): TGTGCCAGCAGCACAGGGGGATGGGAAAAACTGTTTTTT.

At least ten counts were recorded for this clonotype. The chain recombines TRBV20-1 with TRBJ2-3; unclear D gene. V lost 3 bases and J 1 base, leaving 11 bases between the germline ends. Germline CDR1 reads DFQATT; CDR2 reads SNEGSKA (reference sequence). The CDR3 totals 14 residues. The CDR3 nucleotides read TGCAGTGCTAGCATCGCGTTGGGCACAGATACGCAGTATTTT. This gives the protein CSASIALGTDTQYF.

V is TRBV12-3 or TRBV12-4 and J is TRBJ2-4; D possibly corresponds to TRBD2 (5 bases). The V end was cut by 6 bases, the J end by 14 bases, with 20 bases between. The CDR3 totals 13 residues. In nucleotides, the CDR3 is TGTGCCAGCAGAGGGAGCTCCCATAAAGTAGAGTACTTC. Translation: CASRGSSHKVEYF.

At least ten counts were recorded for this clonotype. The chain links TRBV12-3 or TRBV12-4 to TRBJ1-5; TRBD1 agrees at 7 bases. The CDR3 extends over 14 amino acids. V lost 6 bases and J lost 4; bases outside the gene matches: 6. For the CDR3, the DNA is TGTGCCAGCAGCAGGGGGGGGGTAAATCAGCCCCAGCATTTT. As protein: CASSRGGVNQPQHF.

This clonotype was counted many times. The chain combines TRBV2 with TRBJ2-1; 7 nucleotides match TRBD2. CDR1 SNHLY and CDR2 FYNNEI come from the germline V gene. V lost 7 bases and J lost 9; bases outside the gene matches: 9. The CDR3 is made up of 13 amino acids. CDR3 protein: CASTLASGSEQFF. The DNA for the CDR3 is TGTGCCAGCACGTTGGCTAGCGGAAGTGAGCAGTTCTTC.

Details on this clonotype: Being one base from a much bigger clone, this may be a read error. This chain joins TRBV7-9 and TRBJ1-2, with a weak D call TRBD1 (6 bases). Germline V gene sequence: CDR1 SEHNR, CDR2 FQNEAQ (reference sequence). CDR3 length: 18 amino acids. In nucleotides, the CDR3 is TGTGCCAGCAGCCATCGCCAGGGGTCCATCCTAGACTCCTATGGCTACGCCTTC. Protein product: CASSHRQGSILDSYGYAF.

Note on this clonotype: With only one base between it and a far larger clone, this is likely a read error. The chain recombines TRBV16 with TRBJ1-5; D is unresolved. The germline V gene encodes CDR1 KGHSY and CDR2 FQNENV. This CDR3 contains 12 residues. V dropped 3 bases and J dropped 1 base, with 1 base sitting between them. CDR3 bases: TGTGCCAGCAGCCACAGCAATCAGCCCCAGCATTTT. Its translation is CASSHSNQPQHF.

This clonotype was observed a few times. The V gene is TRBV24-1, the J gene TRBJ2-2; D remains ambiguous. V dropped 1 base and J dropped 4 bases, with 15 bases sitting between them. Germline assignment: CDR1 KGHDR and CDR2 SFDVKD. The CDR3 length is 17 residues. The CDR3 DNA is TGTGCCACCAGTGATTTCAGGTTGGCAGGAATCACCGGGGAGCTGTTTTTT. It encodes CATSDFRLAGITGELFF.

The CDR3 sequence is CASSTGTANEQFF. CDR3 in DNA: TGTGCCAGCAGCACAGGGACAGCCAATGAGCAGTTCTTC. The chain joins TRBV5-6 to TRBJ2-1, with 7 bases identical to TRBD1. This CDR3 contains 13 residues. The V gene's germline CDR1 is SGHDT and CDR2 YYEEEE. The J segment lost 6 bases and the V segment lost 4 bases, leaving 4 bases of the junction unmatched.

This sequence joins TRBV7-3 and TRBJ2-7, with 13 nucleotides matching TRBD2. This CDR3 is 15 amino acids long. Germline assignment: CDR1 SGHTA and CDR2 FQGTGA. Unmatched junction bases numbered 6, after V lost 5 bases and J lost 5 bases. CDR3 nucleotide sequence: TGTGCCAGCAGCCCCGGACTAGCGGGAGTCAACGAGCAGTACTTC. It specifies CASSPGLAGVNEQYF.

This clonotype was counted many times. The rearrangement joins TRBV10-1 to TRBJ1-6; possible D gene TRBD1, 6 bases. V lost 0 bases to trimming and J lost 9 bases, with 12 bases between them. The germline V gene encodes CDR1 WNHNN and CDR2 SYGVQD (reference sequence). This CDR3 is 15 amino acids long. CDR3 sequence: CASSESSRGSSPLHF. CDR3 sequence (DNA): TGCGCCAGCAGTGAGTCGAGCAGGGGATCTTCACCCCTCCACTTT.

This clonotype was detected many times. The chain recombines TRBV2 with TRBJ2-3; 7 bases are shared with TRBD1. CDR3 length: 15 amino acids. Germline V gives CDR1 SNHLY, CDR2 FYNNEI. Trimming removed 8 bases from V and 10 bases from J; junction bases left unmatched: 18. The CDR3 is CASCIRQGGVLPQYF. CDR3 sequence (DNA): TGTGCCAGCTGCATTCGACAGGGTGGGGTCCTCCCGCAGTATTTT.

This clonotype was seen repeatedly, ten times or more. The junction departs from the called germline gene at one end, perhaps through a read error. The chain couples TRBV12-3 or TRBV12-4 to TRBJ2-1; 13 bases agree with TRBD2. This CDR3 has 14 amino acids. DNA for the CDR3: TGTGCCAGCAGGGAGACTAGCGGGGGGCATGAACAGTTCTTC. This codes for CASRETSGGHEQFF.

This clonotype showed up many times. The chain employs TRBV20-1 and TRBJ1-4; TRBD1 aligns across 8 bases. Per the germline V gene, CDR1 is DFQATT and CDR2 is SNEGSKA (reference sequence). Trimming at V came to 4 bases and at J to 4 bases, leaving 8 bases not matched to a gene. The CDR3 has 15 amino acids. CDR3 nucleotide sequence: TGCAGTGCTATAGACAGGGGCCATATTAATGAAAAACTGTTTTTT. It yields the protein CSAIDRGHINEKLFF.

This clonotype was counted many times. This chain uses TRBV20-1 with TRBJ2-7; D might be TRBD1 (5 bases). The V end lost 1 base, the J end lost 4 bases, and 11 bases lay between the germline ends. Germline V gene data show CDR1 as DFQATT and CDR2 as SNEGSKA (reference sequence). The CDR3 consists of 13 residues. In nucleotides, the CDR3 is TGCAGTGCTAGAGGGGGCAGCTTTTACGAGCAGTACTTC. Protein sequence: CSARGGSFYEQYF.

This clonotype was picked up many times. The chain has TRBV27 and TRBJ1-6; TRBD1 agrees at 7 bases. V was clipped by 5 bases and J by 7 bases; unmatched bases: 8. In germline, CDR1 is MNHEY, CDR2 SMNVEV (reference sequence). The CDR3 spans 15 residues. CDR3 in DNA: TGTGCCAGCAGTCCCACAGGGGCAGGGAATTCACCCCTCCACTTT. Amino acid sequence: CASSPTGAGNSPLHF.

This clonotype was detected many times. J is TRBJ2-1 and V is TRBV12-3 or TRBV12-4; 9 bases line up with TRBD2. With 2 bases clipped from V and 8 bases from J, the junction kept 4 bases outside the gene matches. This CDR3 region has 14 residues. The CDR3 here is CASSLSGRRDEQFF. CDR3 bases: TGTGCCAGCAGTTTAAGCGGGAGGAGAGATGAGCAGTTCTTC.

This clonotype was observed at least ten times. V is TRBV6-1 and J is TRBJ1-1; D is undetermined. CDR1 is MNHNS, CDR2 SASEGT, per germline. The CDR3 totals 11 residues. The V end was cut by 2 bases, the J end by 4 bases, with 2 bases between. The CDR3 DNA sequence: TGTGCCAGCAGTGAACTCACTGAAGCTTTCTTT. This codes for CASSELTEAFF.

In its sample, this clonotype was seen many times. The rearrangement uses TRBV28 and TRBJ1-1; possibly TRBD1 for D (6 bases). The germline V gene has CDR1 MDHEN and CDR2 SYDVKM. This CDR3 is built from 18 residues. Trimming shortened V by 5 bases and J by 3 bases, and 25 bases separated the two germline ends. The CDR3 is CASSRSRTGGAMDTEAFF. The CDR3 DNA sequence: TGTGCCAGCAGTCGCTCTAGGACGGGGGGGGCTATGGACACTGAAGCTTTCTTT.

CDR3 residues: CASSPVVGAGELFF. The CDR3, as DNA: TGTGCCAGCAGCCCGGTTGTGGGGGCCGGGGAGCTGTTTTTT. J is TRBJ2-2 and V is TRBV3-1, with D perhaps given as TRBD1 or TRBD2 (5 bases each). Germline V CDR1 and CDR2: LGHDT, YNNKEL (reference sequence). The CDR3 runs 14 residues. V lost 4 bases to trimming and J lost 6 bases, with 12 bases between them.

The chain employs TRBV5-8 and TRBJ2-1; 7 bases line up with TRBD1. Germline V gene data show CDR1 as SGHTS and CDR2 as YDEGEE. The CDR3 extends over 14 amino acids. Unmatched junction bases numbered 5, after V lost 5 bases and J lost 3 bases. CDR3 nucleotide sequence: TGTGCCAGCAGTTCCGACAGGGTCTACAATGAGCAGTTCTTC. It is translated as CASSSDRVYNEQFF.

This clonotype was seen once. The rearrangement uses TRBV5-1 and TRBJ1-4, with 7 positions matching TRBD1. Looked up from germline, CDR1 is SGHRS and CDR2 is YFSETQ. V was pared by 4 bases and J by 6 bases, with 6 bases of the junction left unmatched. The CDR3 loop spans 14 amino acids. This CDR3 reads CASSDGQVDEKLFF. The CDR3 DNA reads TGCGCCAGCAGCGATGGACAGGTAGATGAAAAACTGTTTTTT.

This clonotype occurred many times. This chain uses TRBV7-9 with TRBJ1-2; D unclear. CDR1 SEHNR and CDR2 FQNEAQ come from the germline V gene (reference sequence). The CDR3 is 12 residues long. The V and J ends lost 1 base and 1 base respectively, with 1 base between them. The CDR3 nucleotides read TGTGCCAGCAGCTTAGATAACTATGGCTACACCTTC. Translating it yields CASSLDNYGYTF.